This T cell receptor (beta chain) originates from a study of a mutant IDH1 vaccine in newly diagnosed glioma. Study-wide context: The first vaccination came 4-6 weeks after radiotherapy alone, or with temozolomide cycles.

V dropped 1 base and J dropped 2; count of bases not matched to a gene: 5. There are 15 residues in the CDR3. CDR1 is SGHAT, CDR2 FQNNGV, per germline. TCRdb keeps only in-frame clones here, not all; method: immunoSEQ multiplex PCR. The sample shows tens of thousands of clones, approximately 80% of them seen only once. To note about this clone: Its antigen is still unknown.

Time point described: week 35, safety follow-up. Vaccination comprised doses that each held 300 ug of mutant IDH1 20-mer peptide, plus topical imiquimod. The chain uses TRBV11-2 and TRBJ2-7; 7 bases map to TRBD1. This receptor was identified in a man in his forties or fifties with glioma. The material was PBMCs, obtained from a glioma patient whose treatment included an IDH1 peptide vaccine. The CDR3 loop is CASSLGAGGPYEQYF. The CDR3 bases are TGTGCCAGCAGCTTAGGGGCAGGGGGACCCTACGAGCAGTACTTC.